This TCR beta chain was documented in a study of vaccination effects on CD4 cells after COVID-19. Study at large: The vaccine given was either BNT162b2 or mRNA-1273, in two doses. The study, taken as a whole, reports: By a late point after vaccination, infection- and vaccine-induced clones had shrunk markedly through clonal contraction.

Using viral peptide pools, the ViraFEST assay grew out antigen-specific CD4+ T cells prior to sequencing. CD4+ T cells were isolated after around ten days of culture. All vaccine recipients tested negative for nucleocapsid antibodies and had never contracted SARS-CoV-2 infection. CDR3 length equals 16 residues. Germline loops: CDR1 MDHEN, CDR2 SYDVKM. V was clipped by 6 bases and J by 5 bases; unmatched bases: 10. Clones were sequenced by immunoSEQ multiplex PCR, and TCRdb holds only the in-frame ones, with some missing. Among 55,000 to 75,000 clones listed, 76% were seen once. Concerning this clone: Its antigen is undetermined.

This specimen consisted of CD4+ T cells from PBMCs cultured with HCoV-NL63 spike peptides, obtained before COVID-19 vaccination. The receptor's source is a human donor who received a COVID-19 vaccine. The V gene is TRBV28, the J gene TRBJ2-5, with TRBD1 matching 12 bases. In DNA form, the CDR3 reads TGTGCCAGCAGCGGGGTGGGACAGGGGGCGTGGGAGACCCAGTACTTC. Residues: CASSGVGQGAWETQYF.